The T cell receptor (beta chain) under discussion was sequenced for a study of T cell responses to AZD1222 COVID-19 vaccine. V lost 1 base, J lost 1 base, and 7 bases lay in between. In germline, CDR1 is ENHRY, CDR2 SYGVKD. CDR3 length: 14 residues. Libraries were prepared by immunoSEQ multiplex PCR; TCRdb keeps only in-frame clonotypes and omits some of them. Among 130,000 to 150,000 clones, more than 90% were seen once, and the ten largest hold just over 3%. Sequencing was performed on peripheral blood, taken on day 0 of AZD1222 vaccination. The V call is TRBV10-3, the J call TRBJ2-5; D not resolved. This clonotype originated in an adult in good health. The DNA of the CDR3 is TGTGCCATCAGTGAGTGGGGAAGCCAAGAGACCCAGTACTTC. Residues: CAISEWGSQETQYF.